This paragraph reports one TCR beta chain. V lost 3 bases and J 1 base, leaving 6 bases between the germline ends. Germline lookup yields CDR1 MNHEY and CDR2 SMNVEV (reference sequence). This CDR3 has 13 residues. This record comes from a study of OX40 agonist ivuxolimab in advanced cancers. The wider study: In three patients, partial responses were observed, one with hepatocellular carcinoma and two with cutaneous melanoma.

Libraries were prepared by immunoSEQ multiplex PCR; TCRdb keeps only in-frame clonotypes and omits some of them. The sample lists 80,000 or so clones, roughly 92% occurring once. The starting material was CD4+ or CD8+ T cells sorted from blood, obtained in a trial of the OX40 agonist ivuxolimab. The chain combines TRBV27 with TRBJ1-1; D is undetermined. The receptor's source is an adult with an advanced solid tumor such as melanoma, head and neck, liver or kidney cancer. The CDR3 DNA reads as TGTGCCAGCAGTTTTTATGCGAACACTGAAGCTTTCTTT. Protein product: CASSFYANTEAFF.